A single sample is the source of the 14 T cell receptor beta chains below, sequenced in a study of cytomegalovirus exposure and HLA in healthy donors. Use of 60 Vbeta and 13 Jbeta primers characterized the PCR. Only in-frame clones appear in the TCRdb table, and some are missing; sequencing was by immunoSEQ multiplex PCR. Of 200,000 to 250,000 clones listed, roughly 82% are singletons. The material sequenced was PBMCs. All receptors come from a woman aged 35 to 49 in good health and CMV-seropositive.

The gene calls are TRBV5-1 and TRBJ1-3, with D possibly being TRBD1 (6 bases). Per the germline V gene, CDR1 is SGHRS and CDR2 is YFSETQ. This CDR3 comprises 14 residues. The V gene lost 1 base and the J gene lost 4 bases, with 9 bases spanning the gap. The CDR3: CASSLYTGGNTIYF. The CDR3 region has the DNA TGCGCCAGCAGCTTGTACACAGGGGGAAACACCATATATTTT.

This clone appeared once. The CDR3 DNA reads as TGTGCCAGCAGTGATACAGGGGGAAAAAACATTCAGTACTTC. Translating it yields CASSDTGGKNIQYF. The V and J genes are TRBV25-1 and TRBJ2-4, with TRBD1 matching over 8 bases. Germline V lookup: CDR1 MGHDK, CDR2 SYGVNS. V gave up 3 bases and J gave up 4 bases; unmatched junction bases: 2. CDR3 length: 14 amino acids.

The chain links TRBV5-4 to TRBJ2-5; TRBD1 agrees at 10 bases. J was trimmed by 4 bases and V by 4 bases; bases with no gene match: 7. Germline V CDR1 and CDR2: SGHNT, YYREEE (reference sequence). CDR3 length: 15 residues. Here the CDR3 reads CASSPTGTGAETQYF. CDR3 coding DNA: TGTGCCAGCAGCCCTACCGGGACAGGGGCAGAGACCCAGTACTTC.

The rearrangement links TRBV7-2 to TRBJ2-7; TRBD2 might be the D (5 bases). CDR1 and CDR2 (germline): SGHTA, FQGNSA. V gave up 1 base and J gave up 4 bases, with 11 bases separating them. CDR3 size: 14 residues. CDR3 in DNA: TGTGCCAGCAGCTTAGATCCGGGGAAATACGAGCAGTACTTC. This gives the protein CASSLDPGKYEQYF.

For this clone: The same CDR3 also results from other DNA sequences found in this sample. The chain recombines TRBV6-1 with TRBJ1-1, with D possibly TRBD1 on 5 matching bases. Per germline, CDR1 MNHNS and CDR2 SASEGT. Trimming took 0 bases from V and 3 from J, leaving 8 bases between them. The CDR3 is made up of 14 amino acids. The CDR3 spells CASSEAGRDTEAFF. CDR3 DNA: TGTGCCAGCAGTGAAGCGGGCAGGGACACTGAAGCTTTCTTT.

Comment on this clone: At one of its ends the junction is not consistent with the germline gene, which may arise from a read error. The chain links TRBV7-9 to TRBJ2-6; no clear D. The CDR3 totals 14 residues. Germline values: CDR1 SEHNR, CDR2 FQNEAQ (reference sequence). The CDR3 region is CSSSSVSGANVLTF. In DNA, the CDR3 is TGTTCCAGCAGCTCGGTATCTGGGGCCAACGTCCTGACTTTC.

The chain links TRBV30 to TRBJ1-6; D gene ambiguous. Germline CDR1 reads GTSNPN; CDR2 reads SVGIG (reference sequence). V lost 2 bases, J lost 13 bases, and 21 bases lay in between. This CDR3 region has 15 residues. CDR3 region: CAWSFQVHGEDPLHF. CDR3 DNA: TGTGCCTGGAGTTTTCAAGTACACGGAGAAGATCCCCTCCACTTT.

CDR3 DNA sequence: TGTGCCAGCACCCACGGGTTGGGCTATGGCTACACCTTC. Translating gives CASTHGLGYGYTF. The rearrangement joins TRBV6-6 to TRBJ1-2; no reliable D call. The CDR3 loop spans 13 amino acids. Trimming removed 7 bases from V and 4 bases from J, with 13 bases in between. Germline V gene lookup returns CDR1 MNHNY and CDR2 SVGAGI (reference sequence).

The rearrangement joins TRBV7-3 to TRBJ2-2; 9 bases agree with TRBD2. CDR1 is SGHTA and CDR2 is FQGTGA in the germline V gene. Germline trimming cut 3 bases from V and 1 base from J; bases unmatched to any gene: 6. This CDR3 comprises 17 residues. The CDR3 is CASSFPRAGGNTGELFF. CDR3 nucleotide sequence: TGTGCCAGCAGCTTCCCCCGAGCGGGAGGGAACACCGGGGAGCTGTTTTTT.

The J gene is TRBJ2-5, the V gene TRBV7-6, with 9 bases fitting TRBD2. J gave up 5 bases and V 5 bases, and 24 bases lay outside the gene matches. Per germline, CDR1 SGHVS and CDR2 FNYEAQ. This CDR3 comprises 20 residues. DNA for the CDR3: TGTGCCAGCAGCCCCATCGGGGTTGGCGGGAGGGCCTCAGGTTGGGAGACCCAGTACTTC. It specifies CASSPIGVGGRASGWETQYF.

The V call is TRBV11-3, the J call TRBJ2-7, with D maybe TRBD2 (6 bases). V lost 7 bases, J lost 3 bases, and 16 bases lay in between. CDR3 length: 14 residues. CDR1 and CDR2 (germline): SGHNT, YENEEA. The CDR3 region has the DNA TGTGCCAGCACCCCGCTCGCAGCGGGCTACGAGCAGTACTTC. Its protein product is CASTPLAAGYEQYF.

The CDR3 sequence is CASGTYRGDQPQHF. In DNA form, the CDR3 reads TGTGCCAGCGGGACTTACAGGGGCGACCAGCCCCAGCATTTT. V is TRBV27 and J is TRBJ1-5; the match to TRBD1 covers 7 bases. Germline lookup yields CDR1 MNHEY and CDR2 SMNVEV (reference sequence). The junction had 11 bases not matched to a gene; V was cut back by 8 bases and J by 7 bases. CDR3 length equals 14 residues.

The chain recombines TRBV5-4 with TRBJ2-2, with TRBD2 matching 7 bases. Germline-derived CDR1 and CDR2 are SGHNT and YYREEE (reference sequence). Unmatched junction bases numbered 1, after V lost 0 bases and J lost 5 bases. The CDR3 is made up of 14 amino acids. CDR3 in amino acids: CASSLELATGELFF. Here the CDR3 DNA reads TGTGCCAGCAGCTTGGAACTAGCGACCGGGGAGCTGTTTTTT.

In this sample, this clone turned up a few times. This sequence joins TRBV27 and TRBJ1-2; D gene unclear. Trimming cost V 2 bases and J 3 bases, with 10 bases left between them. Per germline, CDR1 MNHEY and CDR2 SMNVEV (reference sequence). The CDR3 sequence is 14 residues long. CDR3 DNA: TGTGCCAGCAGTTTACGAGGATCTGACTATGGCTACACCTTC. This translates into CASSLRGSDYGYTF.